This T cell receptor (beta chain) was captured by sequencing in a study of CD8+CD57+ T cells in acquired aplastic anemia. The wider study: Mean DNA quantity obtained from sorted CD4+ and CD8+ cells was 3 to 4 ug.

TCR beta VDJ and CDR3 profiles were obtained from a genomic DNA template. TCRdb reprocessed the reads with MiXCR, giving one entry per CDR3 protein. The data show roughly 280,000 distinct CDR3 sequences, under 60% seen once. Patients chosen for sequencing had CD8+CD57+ cells that had expanded, as shown by flow cytometry. Trimming stripped 5 bases from V and 8 bases from J, with 13 bases between. The length of the CDR3 is 12 residues. Germline loops: CDR1 SGHNT, CDR2 YYREEE (reference sequence). Material: sorted CD4+, CD8+, or CD8+CD57+ T cells (not recorded which) from PBMCs. The rearrangement uses TRBV5-4 and TRBJ1-2; possibly TRBD1 for D (5 bases). The sequence was obtained from a human donor with aplastic anemia. The CDR3 coding sequence is TGTGCCAGCAGTCGCCCTAGGGACGGCTACACCTTC. It codes for CASSRPRDGYTF.